The 11 T cell receptor beta chains in this list originate from one sample, sequenced in a study of cytomegalovirus exposure and HLA in healthy donors. The primer mix had 60 Vbeta and 13 Jbeta primers. Generated by immunoSEQ multiplex PCR, the TCRdb table keeps only in-frame clones and is missing some. The data contain 150,000 or so clones, roughly four fifths of them singletons. The sequencing input was PBMCs. The receptor source for this set is a man in his forties in good health and CMV-seronegative.

The DNA for the CDR3 is TGTGCCAGCAGAAGGACAGGGTACCAAGAGACCCAGTACTTC. This encodes CASRRTGYQETQYF. This rearrangement joins TRBV2 to TRBJ2-5; 8 bases agree with TRBD1. V shed 6 bases and J 0 bases; nucleotides not matched to a gene: 3. CDR3 length: 14 residues. Germline values: CDR1 SNHLY, CDR2 FYNNEI.

This sequence joins TRBV11-2 and TRBJ2-3; D unclear. Germline lookup yields CDR1 SGHAT and CDR2 FQNNGV. Trimming took 3 bases from V and 4 from J, leaving 8 bases between them. The CDR3 extends over 13 amino acids. Here the CDR3 DNA reads TGTGCCAGCAGCTTCTTTTCGGCAGATACGCAGTATTTT. This gives the protein CASSFFSADTQYF.

The chain combines TRBV5-1 with TRBJ2-3, with D perhaps TRBD2 (7 bases). Germline assignment: CDR1 SGHRS and CDR2 YFSETQ. The CDR3 totals 16 residues. V was shortened by 0 bases and J by 3 bases, with 14 bases between the two germline ends. The CDR3 is CASSLVTGRETDTQYF. In nucleotides, the CDR3 is TGCGCCAGCAGCTTGGTTACAGGGCGGGAGACAGATACGCAGTATTTT.

A remark on this clone: One end of the junction fails to match germline, which may point to a read error. V is TRBV7-9 and J is TRBJ2-7, with 9 bases matching TRBD2. Looked up from germline, CDR1 is SEHNR and CDR2 is FQNEAQ (reference sequence). The length of the CDR3 is 17 residues. The DNA for the CDR3 is TGTTCCAGCAGCTTAGCCGAGACTAGCGGACACAGCTACGAGCAGTACTTC. Translating it yields CSSSLAETSGHSYEQYF.

This rearrangement joins TRBV18 to TRBJ1-5; 8 bases fit TRBD1. V dropped 5 bases and J dropped 7; count of bases not matched to a gene: 4. The CDR3 consists of 13 residues. Germline V lookup: CDR1 KGHSH, CDR2 LQKENI. The CDR3 protein is CASSDQGAQPQHF. The DNA for the CDR3 is TGTGCCAGCTCAGATCAGGGGGCGCAGCCCCAGCATTTT.

The genes are TRBV6-5 and TRBJ1-2; D gene ambiguous. Trimming pared 0 bases from V and 7 bases from J, leaving 9 bases between. Germline CDR1 MNHEY, CDR2 SVGAGI. The CDR3 has 13 residues. As DNA, the CDR3 is TGTGCCAGCAGTTACTCTAAGGGAGGTGGCTACACCTTC. Amino acid sequence: CASSYSKGGGYTF.

The chain recombines TRBV30 with TRBJ2-1; 13 bases align to TRBD2. J lost 0 bases, V lost 0 bases, and 5 bases had no gene match. The CDR3 contains 18 residues. Germline CDR1 and CDR2: GTSNPN and SVGIG (reference sequence). The CDR3 sequence is CAWSVRTSGSVSYNEQFF. The CDR3 bases are TGTGCCTGGAGTGTCCGGACTAGCGGGAGTGTCTCCTACAATGAGCAGTTCTTC.

This clone was counted a few times. The V and J genes are TRBV11-2 and TRBJ1-2; TRBD1 aligns across 8 bases. There are 16 residues in the CDR3. Germline CDR1 is SGHAT and CDR2 is FQNNGV. Trimming cost V 6 bases and J 1 base; bases outside gene matches: 10. CDR3 DNA: TGTGCCAGCAGGGGCCTGAGACAGGGGATTAACTATGGCTACACCTTC. Its protein is CASRGLRQGINYGYTF.

This clone showed up just once. The chain has TRBV4-2 and TRBJ2-1, with 8 bases fitting TRBD2. The CDR3 contains 16 residues. CDR1 is LGHNA, CDR2 YNFKEQ, per germline. V lost 1 base to trimming and J lost 6 bases; unmatched junction nucleotides: 8. The CDR3 sequence: CASSQVSREGVNEQFF. In DNA, the CDR3 is TGTGCCAGCAGCCAAGTCTCCCGGGAGGGCGTCAATGAGCAGTTCTTC.

The chain combines TRBV30 with TRBJ2-2; D possibly corresponds to TRBD2 (6 bases). The CDR3 runs to 13 residues. Germline values: CDR1 GTSNPN, CDR2 SVGIG (reference sequence). V lost 4 bases and J 6 bases, leaving 12 bases between the germline ends. The CDR3 reads CAWTDRGAGELFF. The CDR3, as DNA: TGTGCCTGGACCGACCGCGGGGCCGGGGAGCTGTTTTTT. Based on the CDR3 plus reference TRBV30 and TRBJ2-2, the full variable domain is SQTIHQWPATLVQPVGSPLSLECTVEGTSNPNLYWYRQAAGRGLQLLFYSVGIGQISSEVPQNLSASRPQDRQFILSSKKLLLSDSGFYLCAWTDRGAGELFFGEGSRLTVL.

V gene TRBV6-5 combines with J gene TRBJ1-5; 8 bases match TRBD1. The CDR3 runs to 15 residues. Germline CDR1 is MNHEY and CDR2 is SVGAGI. The junction had 3 bases not matched to a gene; V was cut back by 2 bases and J by 3 bases. CDR3 in amino acids: CASSYAGGPNQPQHF. The CDR3 DNA sequence: TGTGCCAGCAGTTACGCAGGGGGCCCCAATCAGCCCCAGCATTTT.